This T cell receptor beta chain originates from a study of blood T cell repertoires in COVID-19. After removal of 8 bases from V and 1 base from J, the junction contained 9 bases not matched to a gene. The germline gives CDR1 LGHDT, CDR2 YNNKEL (reference sequence). The CDR3 length is 16 residues. The table came from immunoSEQ multiplex PCR; TCRdb's copy has only in-frame clones and leaves some out. The sample shows fewer than 350,000 clones, under 90% of them seen only once. Each participant's cohort was designated according to participant-reported clinical history. Cohort 3 donors counted as recovered after two negative PCRs, clearance, or resolved symptoms.

The sequence derives from a woman between 35 and 50 years old who had recovered from COVID-19. The specimen was PBMCs or T cells enriched from blood (not recorded which). The V and J genes are TRBV3-1 (or the pseudogene TRBV3-2) and TRBJ2-7; 12 bases align to TRBD2. CDR3 amino acids: CASSWTSGTFSYEQYF. The CDR3 bases are TGTGCCAGCTCCTGGACTAGCGGGACATTTTCCTACGAGCAGTACTTC.